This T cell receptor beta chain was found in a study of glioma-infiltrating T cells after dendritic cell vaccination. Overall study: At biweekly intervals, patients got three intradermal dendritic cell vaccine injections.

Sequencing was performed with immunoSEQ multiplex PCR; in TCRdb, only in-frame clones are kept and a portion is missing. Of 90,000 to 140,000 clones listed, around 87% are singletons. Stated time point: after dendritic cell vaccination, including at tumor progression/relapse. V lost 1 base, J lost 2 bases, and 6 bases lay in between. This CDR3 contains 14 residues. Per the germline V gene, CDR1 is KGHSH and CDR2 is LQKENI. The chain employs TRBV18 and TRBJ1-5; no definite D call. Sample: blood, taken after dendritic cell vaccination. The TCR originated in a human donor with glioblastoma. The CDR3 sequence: CASSPRAGNQPQHF. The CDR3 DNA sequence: TGTGCCAGCTCACCACGGGCAGGCAATCAGCCCCAGCATTTT.